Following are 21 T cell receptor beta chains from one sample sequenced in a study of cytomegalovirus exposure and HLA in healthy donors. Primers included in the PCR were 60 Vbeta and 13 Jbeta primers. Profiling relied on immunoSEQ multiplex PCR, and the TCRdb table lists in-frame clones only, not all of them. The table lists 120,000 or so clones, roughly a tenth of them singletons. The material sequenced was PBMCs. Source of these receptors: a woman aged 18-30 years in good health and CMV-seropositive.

The CDR3 region has the DNA TGTGCCAGCTCAGGGGGCACAGATACGCAGTATTTT. This encodes CASSGGTDTQYF. The rearrangement joins TRBV6-6 to TRBJ2-3; D may be TRBD1 (6 bases). The germline CDR1 and CDR2 sequences are MNHNY and SVGAGI (reference sequence). The V and J ends lost 8 bases and 1 base respectively, with 7 bases between them. This CDR3 has 12 amino acids.

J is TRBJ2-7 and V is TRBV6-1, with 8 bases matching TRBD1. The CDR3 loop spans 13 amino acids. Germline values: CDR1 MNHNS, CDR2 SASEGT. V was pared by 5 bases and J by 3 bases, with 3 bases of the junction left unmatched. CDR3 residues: CASSWDRNYEQYF. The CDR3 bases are TGTGCCAGCAGTTGGGACAGGAACTACGAGCAGTACTTC.

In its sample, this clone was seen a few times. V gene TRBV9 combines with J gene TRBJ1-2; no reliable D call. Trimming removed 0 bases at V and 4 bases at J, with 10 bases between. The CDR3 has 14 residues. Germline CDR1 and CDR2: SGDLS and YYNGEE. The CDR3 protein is CASSVEWSAYGYTF. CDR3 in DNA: TGTGCCAGCAGCGTAGAGTGGAGTGCCTATGGCTACACCTTC.

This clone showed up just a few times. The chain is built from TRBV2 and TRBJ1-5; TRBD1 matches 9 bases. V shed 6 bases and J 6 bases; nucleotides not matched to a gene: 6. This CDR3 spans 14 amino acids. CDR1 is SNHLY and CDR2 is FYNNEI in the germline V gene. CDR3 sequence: CASSGQGQGQPQHF. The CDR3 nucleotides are TGTGCCAGCAGCGGACAGGGACAGGGTCAGCCCCAGCATTTT. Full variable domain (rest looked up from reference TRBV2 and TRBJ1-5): EPEVTQTPSHQVTQMGQEVILRCVPISNHLYFYWYRQILGQKVEFLVSFYNNEISEKSEIFDDQFSVERPDGSNFTLKIRSTKLEDSAMYFCASSGQGQGQPQHFGDGTRLSIL.

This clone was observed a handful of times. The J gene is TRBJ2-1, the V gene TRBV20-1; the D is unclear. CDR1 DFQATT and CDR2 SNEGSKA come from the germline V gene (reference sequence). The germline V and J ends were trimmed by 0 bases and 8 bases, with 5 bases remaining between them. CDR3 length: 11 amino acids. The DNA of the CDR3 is TGCAGTGCTAGAGAGGGCCATGAGCAGTTCTTC. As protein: CSAREGHEQFF.

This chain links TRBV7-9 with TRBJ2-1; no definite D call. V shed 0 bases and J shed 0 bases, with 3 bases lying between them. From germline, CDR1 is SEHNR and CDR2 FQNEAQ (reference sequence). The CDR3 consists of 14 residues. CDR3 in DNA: TGTGCCAGCAGCTTAGCCGGCTCCTACAATGAGCAGTTCTTC. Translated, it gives CASSLAGSYNEQFF.

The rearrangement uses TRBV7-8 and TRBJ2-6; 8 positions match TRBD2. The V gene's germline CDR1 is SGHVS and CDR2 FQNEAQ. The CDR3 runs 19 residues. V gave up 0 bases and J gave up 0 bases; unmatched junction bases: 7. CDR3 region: CASSLARLAIFSGANVLTF. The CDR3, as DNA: TGTGCCAGCAGCTTAGCGCGACTAGCGATATTCTCTGGGGCCAACGTCCTGACTTTC.

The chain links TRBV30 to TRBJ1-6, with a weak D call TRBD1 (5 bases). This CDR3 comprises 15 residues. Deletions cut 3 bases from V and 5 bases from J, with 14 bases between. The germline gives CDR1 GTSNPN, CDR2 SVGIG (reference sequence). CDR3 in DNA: TGTGCCTGGAGCCCCCCAGGGTTCGATAATTCACCCCTCCACTTT. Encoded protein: CAWSPPGFDNSPLHF.

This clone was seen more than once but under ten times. CDR3 coding DNA: TGTGCCAGCAATGCGGGAGCGGACCGGGAAAAACTGTTTTTT. As protein: CASNAGADREKLFF. The genes are TRBV6-5 and TRBJ1-4; D is uncertain. Germline V gives CDR1 MNHEY, CDR2 SVGAGI. The CDR3 totals 14 residues. V lost 7 bases and J 8 bases, leaving 17 bases between the germline ends.

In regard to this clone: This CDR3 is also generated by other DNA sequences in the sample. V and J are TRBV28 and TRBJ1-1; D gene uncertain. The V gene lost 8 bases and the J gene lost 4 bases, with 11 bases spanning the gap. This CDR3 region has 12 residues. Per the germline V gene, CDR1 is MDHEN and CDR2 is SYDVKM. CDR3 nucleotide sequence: TGTGCCAGCCATGTTCCGAGCACTGAAGCTTTCTTT. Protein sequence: CASHVPSTEAFF. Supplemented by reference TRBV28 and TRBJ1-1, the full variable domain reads DVKVTQSSRYLVKRTGEKVFLECVQDMDHENMFWYRQDPGLGLRLIYFSYDVKMKEKGDIPEGYSVSREKKERFSLILESASTNQTSMYLCASHVPSTEAFFGQGTRLTVV.

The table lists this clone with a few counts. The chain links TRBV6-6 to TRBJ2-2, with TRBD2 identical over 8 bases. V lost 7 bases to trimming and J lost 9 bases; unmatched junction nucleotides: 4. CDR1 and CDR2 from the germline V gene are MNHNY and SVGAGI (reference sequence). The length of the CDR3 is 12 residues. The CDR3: CASISGNRELFF. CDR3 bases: TGTGCCAGCATTAGCGGGAACCGGGAGCTGTTTTTT.

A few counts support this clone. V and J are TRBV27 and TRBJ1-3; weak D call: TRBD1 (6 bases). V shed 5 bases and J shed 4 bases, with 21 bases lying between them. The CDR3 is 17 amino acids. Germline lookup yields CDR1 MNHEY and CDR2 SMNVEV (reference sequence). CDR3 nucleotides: TGTGCCAGCAGTCCATCCCCCACAGGGTACGAAGGAAACACCATATATTTT. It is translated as CASSPSPTGYEGNTIYF.

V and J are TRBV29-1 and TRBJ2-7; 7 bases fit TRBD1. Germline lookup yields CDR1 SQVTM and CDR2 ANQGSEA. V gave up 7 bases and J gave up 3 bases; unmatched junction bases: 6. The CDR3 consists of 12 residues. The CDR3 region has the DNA TGCAGCGGAAGGGACAGAGACTACGAGCAGTACTTC. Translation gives CSGRDRDYEQYF.

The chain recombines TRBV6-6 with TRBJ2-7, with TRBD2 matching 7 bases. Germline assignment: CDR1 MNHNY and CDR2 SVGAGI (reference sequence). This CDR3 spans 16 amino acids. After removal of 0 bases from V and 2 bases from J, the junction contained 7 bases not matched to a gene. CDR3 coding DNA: TGTGCCAGCAGTTACTCTCTACAGACTAGCACCTACGAGCAGTACTTC. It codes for CASSYSLQTSTYEQYF.

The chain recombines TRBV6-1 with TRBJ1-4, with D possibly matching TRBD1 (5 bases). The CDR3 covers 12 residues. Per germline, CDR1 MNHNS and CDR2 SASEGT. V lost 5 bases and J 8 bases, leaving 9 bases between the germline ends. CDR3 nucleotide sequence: TGTGCCAGCAGTCAGGGTCGGGAAAAACTGTTTTTT. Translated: CASSQGREKLFF.

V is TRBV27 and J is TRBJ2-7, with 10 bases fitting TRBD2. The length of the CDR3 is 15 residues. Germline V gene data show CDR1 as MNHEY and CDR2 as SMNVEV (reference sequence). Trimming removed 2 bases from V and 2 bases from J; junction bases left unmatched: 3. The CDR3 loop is CASSLSGRGTYEQYF. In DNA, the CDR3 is TGTGCCAGCAGTTTAAGCGGGAGGGGGACCTACGAGCAGTACTTC.

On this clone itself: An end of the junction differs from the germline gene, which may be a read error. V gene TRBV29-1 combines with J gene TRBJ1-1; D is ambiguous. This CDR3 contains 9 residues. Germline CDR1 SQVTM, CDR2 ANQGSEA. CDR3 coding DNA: TGCAGCGTTGACCCAGGCCGGGACTTT. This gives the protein CSVDPGRDF.

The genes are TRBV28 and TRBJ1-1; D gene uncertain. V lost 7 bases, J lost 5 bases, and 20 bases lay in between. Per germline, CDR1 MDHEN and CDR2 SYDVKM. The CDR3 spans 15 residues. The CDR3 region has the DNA TGTGCCAGCACCAGCCGGAGGGTTGAGGTGACTGAAGCTTTCTTT. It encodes CASTSRRVEVTEAFF.

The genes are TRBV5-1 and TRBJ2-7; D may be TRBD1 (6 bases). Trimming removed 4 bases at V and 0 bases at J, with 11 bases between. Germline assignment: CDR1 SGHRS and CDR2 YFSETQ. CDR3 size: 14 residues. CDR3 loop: CASSKEQGSYEQYF. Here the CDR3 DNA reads TGCGCCAGCAGCAAGGAACAGGGCTCCTACGAGCAGTACTTC.

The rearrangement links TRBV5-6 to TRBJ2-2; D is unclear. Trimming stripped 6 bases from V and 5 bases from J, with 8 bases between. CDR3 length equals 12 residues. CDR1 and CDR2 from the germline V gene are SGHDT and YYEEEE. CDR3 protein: CASTPVTGELFF. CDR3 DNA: TGTGCCAGCACCCCCGTAACCGGGGAGCTGTTTTTT. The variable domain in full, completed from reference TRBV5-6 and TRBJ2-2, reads DAGVTQSPTHLIKTRGQQVTLRCSPKSGHDTVSWYQQALGQGPQFIFQYYEEEERQRGNFPDRFSGHQFPNYSSELNVNALLLGDSALYLCASTPVTGELFFGEGSRLTVL.

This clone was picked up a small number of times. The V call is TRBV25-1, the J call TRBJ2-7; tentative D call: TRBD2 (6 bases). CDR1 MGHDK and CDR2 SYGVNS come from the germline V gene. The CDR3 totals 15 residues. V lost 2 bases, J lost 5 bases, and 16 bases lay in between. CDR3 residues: CASSETGVNADEQYF. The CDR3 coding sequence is TGTGCCAGCAGTGAAACGGGGGTCAATGCCGACGAGCAGTACTTC.